Listed below are T cell receptor beta chains from one sample, sequenced in a study of CD8 T cells in ankylosing spondylitis. MiXCR, run by TCRdb on the 5' RACE reads, gives a single entry per CDR3 protein. The sample has approximately 200,000 distinct CDR3 sequences, 9.5% to 15% seen once. Material for sequencing was blood, either unsorted or a sorted T cell fraction (not recorded which). These receptors were taken from a male donor with ankylosing spondylitis or in good health (not recorded which). CDR3s include the opening cysteine and the closing phenylalanine or tryptophan. A D gene is named only where the DNA matches it firmly. Expanded clones get a size class; other rows say once, few or many, or leave the size out.

D gene,J gene,clone size,V gene,CDR3 protein,CDR3 DNA
.,TRBJ2-1,few,TRBV12-3/TRBV12-4,CASIWRGSGNEQFF,TGTGCCAGCATCTGGCGGGGATCGGGCAATGAGCAGTTCTTC
.,TRBJ1-2,few,TRBV12-3/TRBV12-4,CASSPTGSSNYGYTF,TGTGCCAGCAGTCCCACAGGGTCGTCTAACTATGGCTACACCTTC
TRBD1,TRBJ2-7,few,TRBV20-1,CSAGQGDLAEQYF,TGCAGTGCCGGACAGGGGGACTTAGCAGAGCAGTACTTC
.,TRBJ2-3,few,TRBV25-1,CASSEGGEADTQYF,TGTGCCAGCAGTGAGGGGGGAGAGGCAGATACGCAGTATTTT
.,TRBJ2-7,.,TRBV11-2,CASSGDPGTPSYEQYF,TGTGCCAGCAGCGGGGATCCCGGGACACCGTCCTACGAGCAGTACTTC
TRBD1,TRBJ1-1,few,TRBV27,CASSSRTGAEAFF,TGTGCCAGCAGTTCCCGGACAGGGGCTGAAGCTTTCTTT
TRBD2,TRBJ2-1,.,TRBV3-1,CACSQDWRLAENNEQFF,TGTGCCTGCAGCCAAGATTGGCGGCTAGCGGAGAACAATGAGCAGTTCTTC
TRBD2,TRBJ2-5,many,TRBV20-1,CSARGGGGTETQYF,TGCAGTGCTAGAGGCGGGGGGGGCACGGAGACCCAGTACTTC
.,TRBJ1-1,.,TRBV7-2,CASSFTWNTEAFF,TGTGCCAGCAGCTTCACGTGGAACACTGAAGCTTTCTTT
TRBD2,TRBJ2-5,few,TRBV5-1,CASSLSSAVAGVGETQYF,TGCGCCAGCAGCTTGTCCAGCGCCGTAGCGGGAGTTGGAGAGACCCAGTACTTC
.,TRBJ1-1,many,TRBV7-9,CASSYLTGQNTEAFF,TGTGCCAGCAGCTATCTGACAGGCCAGAACACTGAAGCTTTCTTT
.,TRBJ2-3,many,TRBV6-5,CASRRGDTQYF,TGTGCCAGCAGGCGTGGAGATACGCAGTATTTT
.,TRBJ2-3,.,TRBV15,CATSRSTDTQYF,TGTGCCACCAGCAGGAGCACAGATACGCAGTATTTT
.,TRBJ2-7,.,TRBV3-1,CASSQVSVVGSYEQYF,TGTGCCAGCAGCCAAGTGTCTGTGGTCGGGTCCTACGAGCAGTACTTC
TRBD2,TRBJ2-2,few,TRBV12-3/TRBV12-4,CASTLSGRGAPMVGELFF,TGTGCCAGCACTCTAAGTGGGCGGGGGGCCCCCATGGTCGGGGAGCTGTTTTTT
.,TRBJ2-5,many,TRBV4-1,CASSQEGGSPQETQYF,TGCGCCAGCAGCCAAGAAGGAGGCAGCCCCCAAGAGACCCAGTACTTC
.,TRBJ2-5,.,TRBV6-5,CASSSGVWGIRAQYF,TGTGCCAGCAGTTCAGGGGTCTGGGGTATTCGAGCCCAGTACTTC
TRBD2,TRBJ2-7,many,TRBV12-3/TRBV12-4,CASSPLAGGYEQYF,TGTGCCAGCAGTCCCCTAGCGGGGGGCTACGAGCAGTACTTC
TRBD1,TRBJ2-7,.,TRBV2,CARSGTGGSYEQYF,TGTGCCAGGTCCGGGACAGGGGGATCCTACGAGCAGTACTTC